The present T cell receptor beta chain was sequenced within a study of blood T cell repertoires in COVID-19. In the authors' workflow: Using reference gene primer amplification, nucleated cell counts were estimated. Profiled with immunoSEQ multiplex PCR; TCRdb holds only in-frame clones, not every one. V, J and clone size are those of that table, while D and trimming were read from the DNA. The sample lists some 150,000 clones, just over 85% occurring once. Donors were grouped by their self-reported clinical history. The CDR3 covers 15 residues. Germline values: CDR1 MDHEN, CDR2 SYDVKM. The V and J ends lost 8 bases and 4 bases, in that order; junction bases with no gene match: 8.

This sequence joins TRBV28 and TRBJ1-6, with TRBD1 matching 7 bases. This clonotype was sampled from a man aged 50 to 60 who had recovered from COVID-19. Sequenced: PBMCs or T cells enriched from blood (not recorded which). CDR3 DNA: TGTGCCAGCGAAGAAACAGGGGCATATAATTCACCCCTCCACTTT. Amino acids: CASEETGAYNSPLHF.